This T cell receptor (beta chain) comes out of a study of breast tumors, draining lymph nodes, adjacent tissues. Study-level points and caveats: That most tumor T cells come from lymph nodes remained unproven. Compared with basal-like, luminal-like tumors shared significantly more repertoire with nontumor tissue. Compared with lymph nodes, tumors were less diverse; compared with nontumor tissue, more. Most tumor T cells seemingly derive from lymph node, then expand in tumor.

TCRdb processed the multiplex PCR reads anew with MiXCR; each CDR3 protein has one entry. The sample lists fewer than 200,000 distinct CDR3 sequences; about 33% were seen once. Per germline, CDR1 SGHAT and CDR2 FQNNGV. The CDR3 is 15 amino acids. Axillary draining lymph nodes of breast cancer patients supplied the node samples. On this clonotype: Its antigen is undetermined. At one boundary the junction diverges from the germline segment, which might be a read error.

The sample taken for sequencing was axillary lymph node tissue. The origin of this receptor is a female donor with breast cancer. Some clones in this sample may be carry-over from other donors' samples. The rearrangement links TRBV11-2 to TRBJ2-7; D not certain. The CDR3 DNA reads as TGTGCCAGCAGCTTAATTTCAGAGGTTGCCTACGAGAAGTACTTC. This encodes CASSLISEVAYEKYF.